This T cell receptor (beta chain) was identified in a study of monozygotic twins with inflammatory bowel disease. The CDR3 is made up of 14 amino acids. The germline V gene has CDR1 LNHDA and CDR2 SQIVND (reference sequence). From the 5' RACE reads, TCRdb lists one entry per CDR3 protein and no DNA. In total, the table holds more than 300,000 distinct CDR3 sequences. The chain joins TRBV19 to TRBJ2-3; TCRdb's assignment of TRBD2 cannot be checked, as there is no DNA. Sequencing was done on a sample of blood. This TCR derives from a human donor with ulcerative colitis or Crohn's disease, or a healthy co-twin of an affected twin (not recorded which). CDR3 protein: CASSISGITDTQYF.